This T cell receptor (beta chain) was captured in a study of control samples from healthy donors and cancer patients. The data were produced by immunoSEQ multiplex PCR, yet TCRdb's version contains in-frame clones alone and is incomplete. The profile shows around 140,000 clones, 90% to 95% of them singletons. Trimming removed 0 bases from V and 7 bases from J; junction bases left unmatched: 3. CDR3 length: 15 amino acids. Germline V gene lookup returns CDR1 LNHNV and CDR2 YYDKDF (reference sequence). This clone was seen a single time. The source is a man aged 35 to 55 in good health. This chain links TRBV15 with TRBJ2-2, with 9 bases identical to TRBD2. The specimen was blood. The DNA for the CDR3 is TGTGCCACCAGCAGAGATCGCGGGGGGGTCGGGGAGCTGTTTTTT. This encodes CATSRDRGGVGELFF.